One and the same sample provided the 24 T cell receptor beta chains below, sequenced in a study of blood T cell repertoires in COVID-19. This table comes from immunoSEQ multiplex PCR, and its TCRdb copy is limited to in-frame clones, with some not included. Here the sample spans about 220,000 clones, approximately 78% being singletons. The specimen sequenced was peripheral blood. Source of these receptors: a woman aged 70 to 79 with COVID-19, enrolled during active disease.

The rearrangement joins TRBV27 to TRBJ2-7; D not certain. The CDR3 consists of 15 residues. Germline loops: CDR1 MNHEY, CDR2 SMNVEV (reference sequence). V was clipped by 3 bases and J by 2 bases, with 14 bases between them. CDR3 sequence (DNA): TGTGCCAGCAGTTTGCACAGCCTCCTGCCCTACGAGCAGTACTTC. Amino acids: CASSLHSLLPYEQYF.

CDR3 DNA sequence: TGTGCCAGCAGCGCGGCGGGGACCCGGGAGCAGTACTTC. The encoded protein is CASSAAGTREQYF. The gene calls are TRBV11-3 and TRBJ2-7; perhaps TRBD2 as D (6 bases). V was shortened by 5 bases and J by 7 bases, with 15 bases between the two germline ends. This CDR3 is built from 13 residues. CDR1 and CDR2 from the germline V gene are SGHNT and YENEEA. Full variable domain (remainder filled in from reference TRBV11-3 and TRBJ2-7): EAGVVQSPRYKIIEKKQPVAFWCNPISGHNTLYWYLQNLGQGPELLIRYENEEAVDDSQLPKDRFSAERLKGVDSTLKIQPAELGDSAVYLCASSAAGTREQYFGPGTRLTVT.

The chain employs TRBV7-2 and TRBJ2-7; 10 bases align to TRBD1. CDR1 is SGHTA, CDR2 FQGNSA, per germline. Trimming took 0 bases from V and 6 from J; bases not matched to a gene: 2. The CDR3 is 14 amino acids. CDR3 sequence (DNA): TGTGCCAGCAGCTTAGCAAGGGACAGGGGCGAGCAGTACTTC. Residues: CASSLARDRGEQYF.

This chain connects TRBV15 to TRBJ2-1; 8 bases fit TRBD2. The germline CDR1 and CDR2 sequences are LNHNV and YYDKDF (reference sequence). This CDR3 contains 15 residues. Trimming cost V 1 base and J 5 bases; bases outside gene matches: 4. The CDR3 DNA reads as TGTGCCACCAGCAGAGTACTAGCGGAAAACAATGAGCAGTTCTTC. This sequence encodes CATSRVLAENNEQFF.

The chain uses TRBV5-1 and TRBJ1-2; no definite D call. CDR3 length: 13 amino acids. Germline lookup yields CDR1 SGHRS and CDR2 YFSETQ. The germline V and J ends were trimmed by 2 bases and 3 bases, with 8 bases remaining between them. The CDR3 DNA is TGCGCCAGCAGCTTCGACGGGGACTATGGCTACACCTTC. Its protein is CASSFDGDYGYTF.

The chain recombines TRBV5-6 with TRBJ2-2; maybe TRBD1 (6 bases). This CDR3 region has 13 residues. The V end was cut by 5 bases, the J end by 6 bases, with 11 bases between. Germline CDR1 reads SGHDT; CDR2 reads YYEEEE. The CDR3 is CASSQRGSGELFF. The CDR3 coding sequence is TGTGCCAGCAGTCAAAGGGGGTCCGGGGAGCTGTTTTTT. Drawing the rest from reference TRBV5-6 and TRBJ2-2, the complete variable domain is DAGVTQSPTHLIKTRGQQVTLRCSPKSGHDTVSWYQQALGQGPQFIFQYYEEEERQRGNFPDRFSGHQFPNYSSELNVNALLLGDSALYLCASSQRGSGELFFGEGSRLTVL.

This clone appeared a single time. This chain uses TRBV4-3 with TRBJ1-5, with 7 bases fitting TRBD1. The V segment lost 4 bases and the J segment 1 base; nucleotides outside the gene matches: 4. This CDR3 has 15 residues. Germline loops: CDR1 LGHNA, CDR2 YSLEER. The CDR3 loop is CASSRDRASNQPQHF. CDR3 in DNA: TGCGCCAGCAGCCGCGACAGGGCCAGCAATCAGCCCCAGCATTTT.

This clone occurred a few times. Here the CDR3 DNA reads TGTGCCAGCAGATCCGGGACTTCTGCCGGGTTAGAGCAGTACTTC. The encoded protein is CASRSGTSAGLEQYF. J is TRBJ2-7 and V is TRBV7-2; D perhaps matches TRBD2 (6 bases). Germline CDR1 is SGHTA and CDR2 is FQGNSA. The CDR3 length is 15 residues. Trimming took 6 bases from V and 7 from J, leaving 22 bases between them.

The V call is TRBV18, the J call TRBJ2-7; a possible D gene is TRBD2 (5 bases). Germline loops: CDR1 KGHSH, CDR2 LQKENI. V lost 1 base, J lost 4 bases, and 11 bases lay in between. The CDR3 is made up of 14 amino acids. CDR3 nucleotides: TGTGCCAGCTCACCACAGGCTAGCAAGTACGAGCAGTACTTC. This encodes CASSPQASKYEQYF.

V and J are TRBV4-2 and TRBJ1-2; perhaps TRBD1 as D (5 bases). Germline values: CDR1 LGHNA, CDR2 YNFKEQ. CDR3 size: 16 residues. The V and J ends lost 4 bases and 3 bases respectively, with 18 bases between them. In DNA, the CDR3 is TGTGCCAGCAGCCCGCCAGGAGGGGTGAGGTACTATGGCTACACCTTC. It translates to CASSPPGGVRYYGYTF.

This clone has more than one count but fewer than ten. The chain uses TRBV19 and TRBJ2-3; 7 bases fit TRBD2. V shed 5 bases, J shed 2 bases, and the junction held 7 bases outside the gene matches. The CDR3 is 15 amino acids. Germline CDR1 LNHDA, CDR2 SQIVND (reference sequence). Written as DNA, the CDR3 is TGTGCCAGTAGTCTAACTAGCGCCAACACAGATACGCAGTATTTT. It translates to CASSLTSANTDTQYF.

This clone was recorded many times. CDR3 bases: TGTGCCAGTAGTATAGTCGGCGGGCATGAGCAGTTCTTC. Its protein product is CASSIVGGHEQFF. The chain uses TRBV19 and TRBJ2-1; tentative D call: TRBD2 (5 bases). Germline assignment: CDR1 LNHDA and CDR2 SQIVND (reference sequence). Trimming took off 1 base at V and 8 bases at J, with 9 bases between the two ends. The CDR3 loop spans 13 amino acids.

This chain connects TRBV9 to TRBJ2-2, with D hard to call. This CDR3 is built from 15 residues. V gave up 1 base and J gave up 4 bases, with 11 bases separating them. Looked up from germline, CDR1 is SGDLS and CDR2 is YYNGEE. CDR3 loop: CASSVWASSTGELFF. As DNA, the CDR3 is TGTGCCAGCAGCGTATGGGCCTCGTCCACCGGGGAGCTGTTTTTT.

V is TRBV27 and J is TRBJ2-3, with a tentative D call TRBD2 (6 bases). With 8 bases removed from V and 7 bases from J, the gap between germline ends came to 22 bases. CDR3 length equals 15 residues. Germline V gene data show CDR1 as MNHEY and CDR2 as SMNVEV (reference sequence). The CDR3 DNA sequence: TGTGCCAGCTTTGAGAGCGGGCGCCCCACCAATACGCAGTATTTT. Its translation is CASFESGRPTNTQYF.

This clone was found a few times. The chain joins TRBV9 to TRBJ1-5, with 9 bases matching TRBD1. The junction had 9 bases not matched to a gene; V was cut back by 1 base and J by 4 bases. This CDR3 contains 17 residues. Germline-derived CDR1 and CDR2 are SGDLS and YYNGEE. The CDR3 sequence: CASSVMGDRALNQPQHF. The CDR3 DNA sequence: TGTGCCAGCAGCGTAATGGGGGACAGGGCTTTGAATCAGCCCCAGCATTTT.

The V call is TRBV11-3, the J call TRBJ2-2; perhaps TRBD2 as D (6 bases). Trimming shortened V by 0 bases and J by 7 bases, and 9 bases separated the two germline ends. The length of the CDR3 is 14 residues. The V gene's germline CDR1 is SGHNT and CDR2 YENEEA. CDR3 coding DNA: TGTGCCAGCAGCTTAGATAGGGGACTCGGGGAGCTGTTTTTT. Protein product: CASSLDRGLGELFF.

This clone was observed once. The rearrangement joins TRBV6-5 to TRBJ2-3, with D maybe TRBD2 (6 bases). The germline V gene has CDR1 MNHEY and CDR2 SVGAGI. Trimming shortened V by 4 bases and J by 2 bases, and 7 bases separated the two germline ends. The CDR3 length is 13 residues. The CDR3 loop is CASSSGDTDTQYF. As DNA, the CDR3 is TGTGCCAGCAGTTCGGGGGACACAGATACGCAGTATTTT.

V is TRBV6-5 and J is TRBJ2-7; maybe TRBD2 (5 bases). Deletions cut 11 bases from V and 7 bases from J, with 18 bases between. Germline lookup yields CDR1 MNHEY and CDR2 SVGAGI. The CDR3 runs to 12 residues. Here the CDR3 DNA reads TGTGCCGCTACGAGGGCCTCGGGTGAGCAGTACTTC. It encodes CAATRASGEQYF.

The chain combines TRBV2 with TRBJ1-3; tentative D call: TRBD1 (5 bases). The CDR3 is 14 amino acids. The germline V and J ends were trimmed by 6 bases and 4 bases, with 13 bases remaining between them. Germline loops: CDR1 SNHLY, CDR2 FYNNEI. The CDR3 reads CASRGDSRGNTIYF. For the CDR3, the DNA is TGTGCCAGCAGGGGCGACAGCAGGGGAAACACCATATATTTT.

CDR3 loop: CASSSLTSDHPYEQYF. As DNA, the CDR3 is TGTGCCAGCAGTTCGCTGACTAGCGATCATCCCTACGAGCAGTACTTC. V and J are TRBV28 and TRBJ2-7; 8 bases are shared with TRBD2. J was trimmed by 2 bases and V by 4 bases; bases with no gene match: 10. The V gene's germline CDR1 is MDHEN and CDR2 SYDVKM. This CDR3 contains 16 residues.

The V gene is TRBV10-3, the J gene TRBJ2-1, with 8 bases lining up with TRBD2. The CDR3 length is 16 residues. CDR1 ENHRY and CDR2 SYGVKD come from the germline V gene. The ends lost 6 bases at V and 0 bases at J; junction bases unmatched: 7. The CDR3, as DNA: TGTGCCATCAGCAGGGCGGGAGGCTTCTCCTACAATGAGCAGTTCTTC. As protein: CAISRAGGFSYNEQFF.

The rearrangement joins TRBV7-9 to TRBJ2-3; 15 nucleotides line up with TRBD2. CDR1 and CDR2 (germline): SEHNR, FQNEAQ (reference sequence). CDR3 length: 19 amino acids. The J segment lost 1 base and the V segment lost 6 bases, leaving 11 bases of the junction unmatched. The CDR3 region has the DNA TGTGCCAGCAGTCTCATAAGGACTAGCGGGAGGGCCGGCACAGATACGCAGTATTTT. Residues: CASSLIRTSGRAGTDTQYF.

A few counts support this clone. The V gene is TRBV9, the J gene TRBJ2-5; D is unclear. This CDR3 has 11 residues. Trimming cost V 0 bases and J 9 bases, with 6 bases left between them. Germline V gene data show CDR1 as SGDLS and CDR2 as YYNGEE. The CDR3 coding sequence is TGTGCCAGCAGCGTAGCTTTGTCCCAGTACTTC. The encoded protein is CASSVALSQYF.

The J gene is TRBJ1-2, the V gene TRBV12-5; D unresolved. The V and J ends lost 0 bases and 5 bases respectively, with 10 bases between them. CDR1 LGHNT and CDR2 FRNRAP come from the germline V gene. This CDR3 has 14 amino acids. The CDR3 sequence is CASGLVPSVYGYTF. The CDR3 DNA is TGTGCTAGTGGTTTGGTCCCGTCGGTGTATGGCTACACCTTC.